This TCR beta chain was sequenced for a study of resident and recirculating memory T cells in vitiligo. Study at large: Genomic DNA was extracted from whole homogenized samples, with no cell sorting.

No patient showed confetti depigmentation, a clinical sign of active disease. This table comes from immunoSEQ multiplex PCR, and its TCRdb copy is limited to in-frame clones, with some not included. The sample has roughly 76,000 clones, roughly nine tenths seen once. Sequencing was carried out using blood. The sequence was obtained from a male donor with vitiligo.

The DNA of the CDR3 is TGCGCCAGCAGCTCCAGGGAGGACGAGCAGTACTTC. Translating gives CASSSREDEQYF. V usage is TRBV5-1 and J usage is TRBJ2-7; D perhaps matches TRBD2 (6 bases). V was pared by 3 bases and J by 5 bases, with 9 bases between. The CDR3 has 12 amino acids. The germline V gene encodes CDR1 SGHRS and CDR2 YFSETQ.